Below are 3 T cell receptor beta chains sequenced from a single sample in a study of identical twins. TCRdb itself ran the 5' RACE reads through MiXCR, one entry per CDR3 protein. There are around 670,000 distinct CDR3 sequences in the sample; roughly 6% occur only once, and approximately 2% lies in the top ten. Sequenced material: naive T cells sorted from blood. The receptors shown here come from a man between 18 and 35 years old in good health.

In this sample, this clonotype turned up many times. This chain connects TRBV20-1 to TRBJ2-7; 7 bases map to TRBD1. CDR3 length: 12 amino acids. V was clipped by 2 bases and J by 6 bases; unmatched bases: 4. Germline V gene data show CDR1 as DFQATT and CDR2 as SNEGSKA (reference sequence). The CDR3 reads CSARRDRAEQYF. DNA of the CDR3: TGCAGTGCTAGAAGAGACAGGGCCGAGCAGTACTTC.

This chain uses TRBV10-3 with TRBJ1-2, with D hard to call. CDR1 is ENHRY and CDR2 is SYGVKD in the germline V gene. The germline V and J ends were trimmed by 3 bases and 4 bases, with 9 bases remaining between them. The CDR3 runs to 13 residues. The CDR3 nucleotides read TGTGCCATCAGTGACGACACGGGCTATGGCTACACCTTC. This gives the protein CAISDDTGYGYTF.

The genes are TRBV30 and TRBJ2-1; D gene uncertain. Trimming took off 7 bases at V and 8 bases at J, with 15 bases between the two ends. Germline V gene lookup returns CDR1 GTSNPN and CDR2 SVGIG (reference sequence). This CDR3 has 12 residues. The CDR3 coding sequence is TGTGCCTTACTGAGCTCGGTGGATGAGCAGTTCTTC. Amino acid sequence: CALLSSVDEQFF.